The clone carrying this T cell receptor beta chain was detected only once. What it binds is not known. This entry belongs to a study of T cell responses to AZD1222 COVID-19 vaccine. Whole-study findings and limits: Targeting of unmutated variant regions was reportedly seen in nearly half of spike-specific TCRs. Spike-wide vaccine-associated CD4 TCRs dominated at 160-218 and 743-854.

Trimming left V 5 bases short and J 6 bases short, with 14 bases between. Per germline, CDR1 SGHTA and CDR2 FQGNSA. CDR3 length: 14 residues. The protocol was immunoSEQ multiplex PCR, while the TCRdb copy is restricted to in-frame clones and leaves out a portion. This sample has about 130,000 clones, with about nine tenths found just once. The sequenced sample was peripheral blood, obtained on day 0 of AZD1222 vaccination. The sequence was obtained from an adult in good health. This chain links TRBV7-2 with TRBJ1-5; D not resolved. The CDR3 region is CASSLDRAGQPQHF. The CDR3, as DNA: TGTGCCAGCAGCCTTGACCGGGCGGGTCAGCCCCAGCATTTT.